Listed here is a single T cell receptor beta chain. Antigen unknown. The germline V gene has CDR1 SGHTA and CDR2 FQGNSA. The CDR3 sequence is 14 residues long. The V gene lost 0 bases and the J gene lost 9 bases, with 12 bases spanning the gap. This entry is derived from a study of shared clonotypes between healthy human individuals. Findings and limits, study-wide: Clonotype sharing levels among donors were expected to vary with sequencing depth.

Original analysis: ImmunoSEQ gave junction-only sequences without quality scores, so filtering differed. The data were produced by immunoSEQ multiplex PCR, yet TCRdb's version contains in-frame clones alone and is incomplete. That table is the source of V, J and clone size, and D and trimming were worked out from the DNA. Of approximately 470,000 clones in the sample, 70% to 80% were seen once. Within Nashville, Tennessee resided all donors, each a Caucasian adult. The chain couples TRBV7-2 to TRBJ2-1; unclear D gene. Sample: PBMCs. This sequence originates from a woman aged 40 to 50 in good health. Some clones in this sample may be carry-over from other donors' samples. The DNA of the CDR3 is TGTGCCAGCAGCTTAGCTCGTAGCCCTGCTGAGCAGTTCTTC. This gives the protein CASSLARSPAEQFF.